These 15 T cell receptor beta chains were all obtained from the same sample, sequenced in a study of shared clonotypes between healthy human individuals. Profiling relied on immunoSEQ multiplex PCR, and the TCRdb table lists in-frame clones only, not all of them. Among under 1,900,000 clones, around 98.5% were seen once, and the ten largest hold approximately 0.4%. Sequenced material: naive CD4+ T cells sorted from blood. The subset denotes: CD45RA+ positively selected. The origin of the receptors is a man aged 25 to 40 in good health.

This clone was seen just once. This rearrangement joins TRBV2 to TRBJ2-7, with TRBD1 identical over 7 bases. CDR1 SNHLY and CDR2 FYNNEI come from the germline V gene. This CDR3 region has 11 residues. The ends lost 10 bases at V and 9 bases at J; junction bases unmatched: 9. The CDR3 here is CATRQGIGQYF. As DNA, the CDR3 is TGTGCCACCCGACAGGGCATCGGGCAGTACTTC.

The rearrangement joins TRBV28 to TRBJ2-7; 8 bases match TRBD2. This CDR3 has 13 residues. J lost 1 base, V lost 6 bases, and 2 bases had no gene match. In germline, CDR1 is MDHEN, CDR2 SYDVKM. The CDR3 coding sequence is TGTGCCAGCAGGGGACTAGTTTCCTACGAGCAGTACTTC. Protein: CASRGLVSYEQYF. The complete variable domain, with remaining parts taken from reference TRBV28 and TRBJ2-7, reads DVKVTQSSRYLVKRTGEKVFLECVQDMDHENMFWYRQDPGLGLRLIYFSYDVKMKEKGDIPEGYSVSREKKERFSLILESASTNQTSMYLCASRGLVSYEQYFGPGTRLTVT.

Only one count was recorded for this clone. This chain connects TRBV30 to TRBJ1-1; 7 positions match TRBD1. This CDR3 is 10 amino acids long. Germline V CDR1 and CDR2: GTSNPN, SVGIG (reference sequence). V was clipped by 3 bases and J by 10 bases; unmatched bases: 2. CDR3 DNA: TGTGCCTGGAGCAGGGGGAGAGCTTTCTTT. This gives the protein CAWSRGRAFF.

This clone showed up just once. The V gene is TRBV30, the J gene TRBJ2-3, with D perhaps TRBD1 (5 bases). The CDR3 totals 13 residues. Germline V lookup: CDR1 GTSNPN, CDR2 SVGIG (reference sequence). Trimming removed 3 bases at V and 6 bases at J, with 13 bases between. CDR3 sequence reads: CAWRPQGPDTQYF. CDR3 sequence (DNA): TGTGCCTGGAGACCCCAGGGTCCCGATACGCAGTATTTT.

This clone was observed a single time. The chain couples TRBV5-1 to TRBJ1-1, with no clear D. Trimming left V 4 bases short and J 1 base short, with 8 bases between. The CDR3 is made up of 13 amino acids. Germline V gives CDR1 SGHRS, CDR2 YFSETQ. CDR3 sequence (DNA): TGCGCCAGCAGCGGAACCCAGAACACTGAAGCTTTCTTT. Its protein is CASSGTQNTEAFF.

The chain links TRBV23-1 to TRBJ1-1; D is undetermined. TRBV23-1 is known as an ORF, though its function is uncertain. The CDR3 spans 10 residues. V was cut by 8 bases and J by 9 bases, with 10 bases left in between. The CDR3 sequence: CASPGGQAFF. The CDR3 nucleotides are TGCGCCAGCCCCGGAGGGCAAGCTTTCTTT.

For the CDR3, the DNA is TGTGCCAGCAGTGGGGGCAGCACGAGGAGCTCCTACGAGCAGTACTTC. Its translation: CASSGGSTRSSYEQYF. The gene calls are TRBV2 and TRBJ2-7, with D perhaps matching TRBD1 (5 bases). CDR3 length: 16 residues. V gave up 4 bases and J gave up 0 bases, with 16 bases separating them. CDR1 and CDR2 (germline): SNHLY, FYNNEI.

The V gene is TRBV7-2, the J gene TRBJ2-3; 8 bases line up with TRBD2. With 5 bases clipped from V and 6 bases from J, the junction kept 13 bases outside the gene matches. Looked up from germline, CDR1 is SGHTA and CDR2 is FQGNSA. This CDR3 has 16 amino acids. CDR3 DNA: TGTGCCAGCAGCCGCTTCGGGACTAGGCTTCCGGATACGCAGTATTTT. Amino acids: CASSRFGTRLPDTQYF.

This chain connects TRBV19 to TRBJ1-4; unclear D gene. V lost 4 bases, J lost 0 bases, and 9 bases lay in between. This CDR3 is built from 15 residues. Germline lookup yields CDR1 LNHDA and CDR2 SQIVND (reference sequence). The CDR3 DNA reads TGTGCCAGTAGTAGGGATCCTGCAACTAATGAAAAACTGTTTTTT. Translating gives CASSRDPATNEKLFF.

The chain employs TRBV9 and TRBJ2-1; 10 nucleotides align to TRBD2. Per germline, CDR1 SGDLS and CDR2 YYNGEE. There are 18 residues in the CDR3. Trimming removed 0 bases from V and 0 bases from J; junction bases left unmatched: 6. The CDR3 region is CASSVGGTSVSSYNEQFF. DNA of the CDR3: TGTGCCAGCAGCGTAGGGGGGACTAGCGTAAGCTCCTACAATGAGCAGTTCTTC.

A note on this clone: The same CDR3 also results from other DNA sequences found in this sample. The J gene is TRBJ2-2, the V gene TRBV5-1; 7 bases align to TRBD1. The germline gives CDR1 SGHRS, CDR2 YFSETQ. The ends lost 0 bases at V and 4 bases at J; junction bases unmatched: 3. This CDR3 contains 15 residues. In nucleotides, the CDR3 is TGCGCCAGCAGCTTGGGAGACAGGGTCACCGGGGAGCTGTTTTTT. This encodes CASSLGDRVTGELFF.

This rearrangement joins TRBV11-2 to TRBJ2-2; the D gene is possibly TRBD1 (6 bases). V was cut by 6 bases and J by 4 bases, with 15 bases left in between. CDR1 and CDR2 (germline): SGHAT, FQNNGV. There are 15 residues in the CDR3. CDR3: CASSLIRGGTGELFF. CDR3 nucleotide sequence: TGTGCCAGCAGTTTGATCAGGGGCGGCACCGGGGAGCTGTTTTTT.

A single count supports this clone. CDR3 sequence reads: CASLLSGPSYEQYF. The CDR3 DNA sequence: TGTGCCAGCCTACTAAGCGGACCCTCCTACGAGCAGTACTTC. The rearrangement uses TRBV2 and TRBJ2-7, with D perhaps matching TRBD2 (5 bases). This CDR3 comprises 14 residues. Germline V gene sequence: CDR1 SNHLY, CDR2 FYNNEI. V was trimmed by 8 bases and J by 0 bases, leaving 14 bases between them.

The rearrangement links TRBV10-2 to TRBJ2-7; D remains unclear. Between the trimmed V and J ends, which lost 2 bases and 3 bases, there was a span of 8 bases. Germline V gene sequence: CDR1 WSHSY, CDR2 SAAADI. This CDR3 is 13 amino acids long. The CDR3 DNA is TGCGCCAGCAGTGAGAAGGCCTACTACGAGCAGTACTTC. This codes for CASSEKAYYEQYF.

This rearrangement joins TRBV27 to TRBJ2-7; D ambiguous. Trimming stripped 2 bases from V and 1 base from J, with 9 bases between. CDR1 and CDR2 (germline): MNHEY, SMNVEV (reference sequence). The CDR3 spans 14 residues. CDR3 residues: CASSLERESYEQYF. In DNA, the CDR3 is TGTGCCAGCAGTTTAGAGAGAGAGTCCTACGAGCAGTACTTC.